These 32 T cell receptor beta chains share one sample of origin, sequenced in a study of tumor and adjacent non-tumor tissue in lung cancer. Three rounds of nested PCR, following a modified ARM-PCR protocol, produced the TCRbeta library. TCRdb ran MiXCR on the multiplex PCR reads and lists one entry per CDR3 protein. The sample holds some 100,000 distinct CDR3 sequences, about 60% seen once. No cell sorting was done before RNA was extracted from the tissue. Distant lung tissue was collected more than 3 cm away from the tumor edge. Sequencing was carried out using distant non-tumor lung tissue. The receptors stem from a man younger than 45 with non-small cell lung cancer.

This clonotype was seen a few times. This may stem from a read error, because a much larger clone lies one nucleotide away. V usage is TRBV4-1 and J usage is TRBJ2-7; unclear D gene. Germline CDR1 reads MGHRA; CDR2 reads YSYEKL. This CDR3 contains 15 residues. Deletions cut 4 bases from V and 0 bases from J, with 13 bases between. CDR3 in amino acids: CASSPGGGSSYEQYF. The CDR3 nucleotides are TGCGCCAGCAGCCCAGGCGGCGGTAGCTCCTACGAGCAGTACTTC.

This clonotype was detected only a few times. This rearrangement joins TRBV5-1 to TRBJ2-5; D may be TRBD2 (6 bases). The ends were cut back, 3 bases at V and 2 bases at J, with 11 bases in the middle. The germline V gene encodes CDR1 SGHRS and CDR2 YFSETQ. This CDR3 spans 14 amino acids. CDR3 in amino acids: CASSSGGVQETQYF. The DNA of the CDR3 is TGCGCCAGCAGCTCTGGAGGGGTACAAGAGACCCAGTACTTC.

This clonotype was seen only once. One end of the junction varies from germline; a read error may be responsible. The CDR3 reads CASSIQGLVTKAFF. The CDR3 DNA sequence: TGTGCCAGTAGTATCCAGGGGCTGGTCACTAAAGCTTTCTTT. V and J are TRBV19 and TRBJ1-1; D is perhaps TRBD1 (6 bases). CDR1 is LNHDA, CDR2 SQIVND, per germline (reference sequence). The CDR3 extends over 14 amino acids.

This chain connects TRBV6-1 to TRBJ1-1; TRBD1 matches 7 bases. Germline-derived CDR1 and CDR2 are MNHNS and SASEGT. This CDR3 is 15 amino acids long. J lost 6 bases, V lost 7 bases, and 14 bases had no gene match. The CDR3 is CASNPGGASEAEAFF. The CDR3 DNA reads as TGTGCCAGCAATCCAGGGGGGGCATCAGAAGCTGAAGCTTTCTTT.

Note on this clonotype: No conserved phenylalanine or tryptophan is present at the end of the CDR3, so a read error is the likely explanation. The V call is TRBV4-3, the J call TRBJ1-4; no firm D call. From germline, CDR1 is LGHNA and CDR2 YSLEER. CDR3 length: 15 residues. The CDR3 nucleotides read TGCGTCAGCAGCGCTACCCCCGGGTGGAGCGAAGAACTGTTTCTT. It encodes CVSSATPGWSEELFL.

Worth noting for this clonotype: With a much larger clone just one base away, this may be a read error. Since no conserved phenylalanine or tryptophan closes the CDR3, a read error is the likely cause. This chain links TRBV10-2 with TRBJ2-5, with D tentatively TRBD1 or TRBD2 (6 bases each). The CDR3 length is 15 residues. Germline assignment: CDR1 WSHSY and CDR2 SAAADI. The V gene lost 0 bases and the J gene lost 5 bases, with 13 bases spanning the gap. The CDR3: CASSESTRGRETQYL. The CDR3, as DNA: TGCGCCAGCAGTGAGTCAACTAGGGGGAGGGAGACCCAGTACCTC.

This chain connects TRBV11-2 to TRBJ2-7; TRBD1 or TRBD2 may be the D gene (6 bases each). Trimming cost V 2 bases and J 3 bases, with 14 bases left between them. From germline, CDR1 is SGHAT and CDR2 FQNNGV. There are 15 residues in the CDR3. CDR3 nucleotide sequence: TGTGCCAGCAGCTTATCGGGGGCAGGCGGCTACGAGCAGTACTTC. It encodes CASSLSGAGGYEQYF.

This clonotype has more than one count but fewer than ten. Just one base apart from a much larger clone, this may be a read error. The rearrangement uses TRBV12-3 or TRBV12-4 and TRBJ2-7, with D unresolved. This CDR3 has 15 residues. The CDR3 coding sequence is TGTGCCAACAGTTTAGTTTCGGAAAGCTCCTACGAGCAGTACTTC. Protein product: CANSLVSESSYEQYF.

V gene TRBV7-9 combines with J gene TRBJ2-3; D possibly corresponds to TRBD2 (5 bases). The CDR3 is 16 residues long. CDR1 SEHNR and CDR2 FQNEAQ come from the germline V gene (reference sequence). V was cut by 1 base and J by 2 bases, with 13 bases left in between. The chain's CDR3 is CASSLGVGELTDTQYF. DNA of the CDR3: TGTGCCAGCAGCTTAGGGGTGGGAGAGCTCACAGATACGCAGTATTTT.

This clonotype was seen only a few times. Being one base from a much bigger clone, this may be a read error. The chain couples TRBV5-6 to TRBJ2-7, with TRBD1 matching over 10 bases. The CDR3 consists of 13 residues. V lost 4 bases and J lost 6; bases outside the gene matches: 4. CDR1 SGHDT and CDR2 YYEEEE come from the germline V gene. Here the CDR3 reads CASSLGQGSEQYF. As DNA, the CDR3 is TGTGCCAGCAGCCTGGGACAGGGGAGCGAGCAGTACTTC. Supplemented by reference TRBV5-6 and TRBJ2-7, the full variable domain reads DAGVTQSPTHLIKTRGQQVTLRCSPKSGHDTVSWYQQALGQGPQFIFQYYEEEERQRGNFPDRFSGHQFPNYSSELNVNALLLGDSALYLCASSLGQGSEQYFGPGTRLTVT.

Comments on this clonotype: Its ends do not fully match the called genes, so a read error is possible. The gene calls are TRBV6-2 or TRBV6-3 and TRBJ1-5, with D unclear. The CDR3 length is 16 residues. In germline, CDR1 is MNHEY, CDR2 SVGEGT. CDR3 protein: CASSYSSDSSNKPQDF. As DNA, the CDR3 is TGTGCCAGCAGTTACTCGAGTGACTCTAGCAATAAGCCCCAGGATTTT.

This clonotype was detected many times. The chain links TRBV24-1 to TRBJ2-5; D perhaps matches TRBD2 (6 bases). Germline CDR1 KGHDR, CDR2 SFDVKD. The CDR3 covers 16 residues. V was trimmed by 3 bases and J by 1 base, leaving 14 bases between them. This chain's CDR3 is CATSDPQGGLQETQYF. As DNA, the CDR3 is TGTGCCACCAGTGATCCGCAGGGAGGACTCCAAGAGACCCAGTACTTC.

In regard to this clonotype: Compared with germline, one end of the junction differs, possibly owing to a read error. The V and J genes are TRBV11-2 and TRBJ2-1; a weak D match, TRBD2 (7 bases). CDR1 is SGHAT and CDR2 is FQNNGV in the germline V gene. The CDR3 consists of 15 residues. CDR3 bases: TGTGCCAACAGCTCTCAGGGGAGGGGAATAGATGAGCAATTCTTC. This gives the protein CANSSQGRGIDEQFF.

The chain couples TRBV11-2 to TRBJ2-4; 7 bases fit TRBD2. Germline loops: CDR1 SGHAT, CDR2 FQNNGV. Losses at the gene ends were 5 bases for V and 3 bases for J; bases not matched to a gene: 13. This CDR3 has 17 residues. CDR3 sequence: CASSLSGAFLVKNIQYF. Here the CDR3 DNA reads TGTGCCAGCAGCCTAAGCGGGGCGTTTCTAGTCAAAAACATTCAGTACTTC. Complete variable domain (other parts from reference TRBV11-2 and TRBJ2-4): EAGVAQSPRYKIIEKRQSVAFWCNPISGHATLYWYQQILGQGPKLLIQFQNNGVVDDSQLPKDRFSAERLKGVDSTLKIQPAKLEDSAVYLCASSLSGAFLVKNIQYFGAGTRLSVL.

This clonotype was seen a few times. This may be a read error, as it is one base from a much larger clone. The chain combines TRBV6-2 or TRBV6-3 with TRBJ2-7; D is unresolved. Germline assignment: CDR1 MNHEY and CDR2 SVGEGT. The CDR3 consists of 19 residues. V lost 5 bases and J 0 bases, leaving 26 bases between the germline ends. The CDR3: CASSMRLQSNWKLSYEQYF. CDR3 DNA: TGTGCCAGCAGTATGCGACTCCAAAGTAACTGGAAACTCTCCTACGAGCAGTACTTC.

Concerning this clonotype: It may be a read error: a sequence one base away is much more abundant. The chain carries TRBV5-6 and TRBJ2-3, with 8 bases fitting TRBD1. J lost 3 bases, V lost 5 bases, and 5 bases had no gene match. The CDR3 spans 14 residues. CDR1 is SGHDT and CDR2 is YYEEEE in the germline V gene. For the CDR3, the DNA is TGTGCCAGCAGGGGCAGGGGGCGGACAGATACGCAGTATTTT. This gives the protein CASRGRGRTDTQYF.

Points on this clonotype: A junction boundary mismatches the germline segment, possibly from a read error. This rearrangement joins TRBV11-1 to TRBJ2-7; 9 bases are a match to TRBD2. The CDR3 runs to 16 residues. CDR1 SGHAT and CDR2 FQDESV come from the germline V gene (reference sequence). This CDR3 reads CASSLDSSGSSCERYF. In nucleotides, the CDR3 is TGTGCCAGCAGCTTAGATAGTAGCGGGAGTTCCTGCGAGCGGTACTTC.

This clonotype was counted a few times. Since a much larger clone is just one base distant, this may be a read error. In this CDR3 the conserved last residue, phenylalanine or tryptophan, is missing, so a read error is likely. J is TRBJ1-1 and V is TRBV20-1; D is ambiguous. Germline V lookup: CDR1 DFQATT, CDR2 SNEGSKA (reference sequence). Deletions cut 5 bases from V and 0 bases from J, with 10 bases between. CDR3 size: 13 residues. The CDR3 is CSAPWTVNTEAFS. The CDR3 nucleotides read TGCAGTGCTCCCTGGACCGTGAACACTGAAGCTTTCTCT.

With respect to this clonotype: The junction departs from germline at one end; a sequencing error may be responsible. This chain joins TRBV11-2 and TRBJ2-1, with unresolved D. The CDR3 is 13 residues long. Looked up from germline, CDR1 is SGHAT and CDR2 is FQNNGV. CDR3 bases: TGTGCCAGCAACCCCACAGCTGACAATGAGCAATTCTTC. It translates to CASNPTADNEQFF.

As concerns this clonotype: One junction end does not reproduce the germline sequence, and a read error may be involved. The CDR3 bases are TGTGTCAGCAGTACACGACAAAAAGGGGGAAACAATGAGCAGTTCTTC. Translated: CVSSTRQKGGNNEQFF. The V call is TRBV7-2, the J call TRBJ2-1, with D possibly TRBD1 on 6 matching bases. This CDR3 is built from 16 residues. Germline V CDR1 and CDR2: SGHTA, FQGNSA.

To note about this clonotype: This may be a read error: a much more frequent sequence differs by one nucleotide. The chain is built from TRBV5-4 and TRBJ2-1; a weak D match, TRBD1 (5 bases). There are 13 residues in the CDR3. The germline V gene has CDR1 SGHNT and CDR2 YYREEE (reference sequence). The CDR3, as DNA: TGTACCAGCAGCCACCGGACCCAGGGTGAGCAGTTCTTC. The encoded protein is CTSSHRTQGEQFF. Based on the CDR3 plus reference TRBV5-4 and TRBJ2-1, the full variable domain is ETGVTQSPTHLIKTRGQQVTLRCSSQSGHNTVSWYQQALGQGPQFIFQYYREEENGRGNFPPRFSGLQFPNYSSELNVNALELDDSALYLCTSSHRTQGEQFFGPGTRLTVL.

A word on this clonotype: The junction differs from germline at one of its ends, possibly a read error. V and J are TRBV6-2 or TRBV6-3 and TRBJ1-1, with D possibly matching TRBD1 (5 bases). Germline V CDR1 and CDR2: MNHEY, SVGEGT. This CDR3 is 13 amino acids long. CDR3: CTSSCRGNTEAFF. The CDR3 nucleotides read TGTACCAGCAGTTGCCGGGGCAACACTGAAGCTTTCTTT.

There are many counts of this clonotype. This chain joins TRBV20-1 and TRBJ2-7, with a tentative D call TRBD1 (6 bases). This CDR3 is built from 13 residues. From germline, CDR1 is DFQATT and CDR2 SNEGSKA (reference sequence). V was trimmed by 5 bases and J by 3 bases, leaving 14 bases between them. In DNA form, the CDR3 reads TGCAGTGCTGGCCTGGGGGCAAGCTACGAGCAGTACTTC. Amino acid sequence: CSAGLGASYEQYF.

Worth noting for this clonotype: A much larger clonotype is one base distant, so this may be a read error. The rearrangement links TRBV14 to TRBJ2-5; D not resolved. V dropped 0 bases and J dropped 10 bases, with 9 bases sitting between them. Looked up from germline, CDR1 is SGHDN and CDR2 is FVKESK. The CDR3 extends over 12 amino acids. CDR3 amino acids: CASSQDHRVQYF. The DNA of the CDR3 is TGTGCCAGCAGCCAAGATCATAGGGTCCAGTACTTC.

This clonotype has only one observation. Relative to the germline gene, one junction end is altered; a read error may explain this. The genes are TRBV20-1 and TRBJ2-3, with D possibly matching TRBD1 (7 bases). CDR1 and CDR2 (germline): DFQATT, SNEGSKA (reference sequence). The CDR3 is 17 residues long. Here the CDR3 DNA reads TGCGGTGCTAGAGGGGTTAGCAGGGGGGCTGGCCCAGATACGCAGTATTTT. It specifies CGARGVSRGAGPDTQYF.

On this clonotype itself: A read error may explain this, as a much larger clone is one base away. V is TRBV4-2 and J is TRBJ2-3; tentatively, D is TRBD2 (6 bases). The V and J ends lost 1 base and 13 bases respectively, with 21 bases between them. CDR1 is LGHNA, CDR2 YNFKEQ, per germline. CDR3 size: 15 residues. The DNA for the CDR3 is TGTGCCAGCAGCCAAGCCACGGGCCTAGCGATTCCGGAGTATTTT. Protein sequence: CASSQATGLAIPEYF.

Note on this clonotype: A read error is possible here, since a much larger clone lies one base away. The chain links TRBV6-5 to TRBJ2-5, with D perhaps matching TRBD1 or TRBD2 (5 bases each). The CDR3 spans 14 residues. The germline gives CDR1 MNHEY, CDR2 SVGAGI. Trimming took 7 bases from V and 7 from J, leaving 19 bases between them. The CDR3 spells CASIREAFGGTQYF. DNA for the CDR3: TGTGCCAGCATAAGAGAGGCGTTTGGGGGGACCCAGTACTTC.

Points on this clonotype: Mismatch with germline at one junction end may stem from a read error. The chain employs TRBV20-1 and TRBJ2-7, with TRBD1 identical over 9 bases. Germline CDR1 reads DFQATT; CDR2 reads SNEGSKA (reference sequence). The CDR3 totals 14 residues. The CDR3 DNA reads as TGCAGTGCTCCCAGACAGGGGGTAAACTACGAGCAATACTTC. Its translation: CSAPRQGVNYEQYF.

This clonotype is labeled medium-sized (0.01 to 0.1%). CDR3 residues: CASSYDREGAWEQYF. CDR3 DNA: TGTGCCAGCAGCTATGACAGGGAAGGGGCTTGGGAGCAGTACTTC. This chain uses TRBV5-4 with TRBJ2-7, with 7 bases matching TRBD1. CDR1 and CDR2 (germline): SGHNT, YYREEE (reference sequence). CDR3 length equals 15 residues. J was trimmed by 7 bases and V by 3 bases; bases with no gene match: 13.

This chain links TRBV11-2 with TRBJ2-7; D perhaps matches TRBD2 (6 bases). V lost 7 bases to trimming and J lost 3 bases, with 16 bases between them. Germline V gives CDR1 SGHAT, CDR2 FQNNGV. CDR3 length: 14 residues. CDR3 protein: CASNLDSGYYEQYF. The CDR3 region has the DNA TGTGCCAGCAACTTGGATAGCGGATACTACGAGCAGTACTTC.

The chain has TRBV11-2 and TRBJ2-1; TRBD2 aligns across 9 bases. The V gene end was trimmed by 2 bases and the J gene end by 9 bases; junction bases not matched to a gene: 11. The CDR3 covers 16 residues. Germline-derived CDR1 and CDR2 are SGHAT and FQNNGV. The CDR3 DNA sequence: TGTGCCAGCAGCTTATGGGTCAGCGGGAGGCGCAGTGAGCAGTTCTTC. This codes for CASSLWVSGRRSEQFF.

Note on this clonotype: Since no conserved phenylalanine or tryptophan closes the CDR3, a read error is the likely cause. No DNA is shown, since the ends of the CDR3 on it are uncertain; the CDR3 is the one TCRdb lists. The rearrangement links TRBV11-1 to TRBJ2-7; TRBD1, the table's D call, lacks a check against the DNA. A total of 14 residues make up the CDR3, ends included. Germline V CDR1 and CDR2: SGHAT, FQDESV (reference sequence). CDR3 in amino acids: CASNSSGNRYEHYL.